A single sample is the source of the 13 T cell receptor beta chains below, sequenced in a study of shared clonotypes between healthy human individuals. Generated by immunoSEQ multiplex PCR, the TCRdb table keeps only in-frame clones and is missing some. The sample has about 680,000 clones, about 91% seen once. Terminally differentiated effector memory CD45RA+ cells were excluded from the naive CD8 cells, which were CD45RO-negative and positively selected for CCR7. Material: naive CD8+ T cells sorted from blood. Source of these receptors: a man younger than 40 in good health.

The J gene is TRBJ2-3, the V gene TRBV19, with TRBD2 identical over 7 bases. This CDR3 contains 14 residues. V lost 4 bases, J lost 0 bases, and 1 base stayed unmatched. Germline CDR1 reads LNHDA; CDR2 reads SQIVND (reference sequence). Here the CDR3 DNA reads TGTGCCAGTAGTAGCGGGAGAAGCACAGATACGCAGTATTTT. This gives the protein CASSSGRSTDTQYF.

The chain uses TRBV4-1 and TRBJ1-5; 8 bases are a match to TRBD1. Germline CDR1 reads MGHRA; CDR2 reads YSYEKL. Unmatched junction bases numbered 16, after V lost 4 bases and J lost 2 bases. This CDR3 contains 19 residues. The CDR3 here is CASSLQGEGSPIGNQPQHF. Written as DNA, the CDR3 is TGCGCCAGCAGCCTACAGGGGGAAGGGTCCCCTATCGGCAATCAGCCCCAGCATTTT.

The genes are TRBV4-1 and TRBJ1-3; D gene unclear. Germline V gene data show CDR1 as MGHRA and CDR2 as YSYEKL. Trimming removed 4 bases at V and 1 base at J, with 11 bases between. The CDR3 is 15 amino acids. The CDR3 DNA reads TGCGCCAGCAGCCCCGGAGGGAAATCTGGAAACACCATATATTTT. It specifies CASSPGGKSGNTIYF.

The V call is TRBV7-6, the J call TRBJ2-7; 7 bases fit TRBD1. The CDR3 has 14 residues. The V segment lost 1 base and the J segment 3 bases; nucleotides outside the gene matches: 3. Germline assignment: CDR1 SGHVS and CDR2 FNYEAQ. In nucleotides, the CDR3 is TGTGCCAGCAGCTTAGAACCAGGGGGCTACGAGCAGTACTTC. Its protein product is CASSLEPGGYEQYF. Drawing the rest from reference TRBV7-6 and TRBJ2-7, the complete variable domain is GAGVSQSPRYKVTKRGQDVALRCDPISGHVSLYWYRQALGQGPEFLTYFNYEAQQDKSGLPNDRFSAERPEGSISTLTIQRTEQRDSAMYRCASSLEPGGYEQYFGPGTRLTVT.

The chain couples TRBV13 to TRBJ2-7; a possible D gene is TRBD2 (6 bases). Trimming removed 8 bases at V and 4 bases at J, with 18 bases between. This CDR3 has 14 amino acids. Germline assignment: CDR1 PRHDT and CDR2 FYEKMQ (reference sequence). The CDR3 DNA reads TGTGCCAGCCGCCTAAGCTTCCGGGGGTACGAGCAGTACTTC. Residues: CASRLSFRGYEQYF.

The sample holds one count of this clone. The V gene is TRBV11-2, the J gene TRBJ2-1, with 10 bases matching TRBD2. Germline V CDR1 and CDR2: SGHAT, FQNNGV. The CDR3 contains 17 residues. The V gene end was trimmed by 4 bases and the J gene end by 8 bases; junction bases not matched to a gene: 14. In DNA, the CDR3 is TGTGCCAGCAGCTATAAGTCTAGCGGGAGTGGGGATGATGAGCAGTTCTTC. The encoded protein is CASSYKSSGSGDDEQFF.

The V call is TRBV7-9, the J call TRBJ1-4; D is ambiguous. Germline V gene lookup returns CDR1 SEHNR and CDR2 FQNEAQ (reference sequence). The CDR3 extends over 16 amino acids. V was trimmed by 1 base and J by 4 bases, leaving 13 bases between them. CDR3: CASSLDGQFLNEKLFF. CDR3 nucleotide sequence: TGTGCCAGCAGCTTAGACGGGCAGTTCCTTAATGAAAAACTGTTTTTT.

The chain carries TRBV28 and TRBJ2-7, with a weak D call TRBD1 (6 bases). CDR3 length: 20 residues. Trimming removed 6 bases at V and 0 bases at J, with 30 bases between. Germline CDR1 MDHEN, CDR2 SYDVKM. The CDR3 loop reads CASSYPITSAGAGSSYEQYF. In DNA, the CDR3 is TGTGCCAGCAGCTACCCAATCACTTCGGCAGGGGCCGGCAGCTCCTACGAGCAGTACTTC.

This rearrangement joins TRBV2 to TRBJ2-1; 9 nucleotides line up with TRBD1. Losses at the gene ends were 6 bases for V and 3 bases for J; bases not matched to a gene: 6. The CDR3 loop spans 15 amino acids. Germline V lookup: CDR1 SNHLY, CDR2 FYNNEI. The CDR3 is CASRGRDRVYNEQFF. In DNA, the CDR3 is TGTGCCAGCAGGGGTAGGGACAGGGTCTACAATGAGCAGTTCTTC.

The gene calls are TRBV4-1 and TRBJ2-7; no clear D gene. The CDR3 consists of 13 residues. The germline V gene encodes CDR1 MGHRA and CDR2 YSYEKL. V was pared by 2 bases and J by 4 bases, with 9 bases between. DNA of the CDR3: TGCGCCAGCAGCCAACAGGAGCTTTACGAGCAGTACTTC. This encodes CASSQQELYEQYF.

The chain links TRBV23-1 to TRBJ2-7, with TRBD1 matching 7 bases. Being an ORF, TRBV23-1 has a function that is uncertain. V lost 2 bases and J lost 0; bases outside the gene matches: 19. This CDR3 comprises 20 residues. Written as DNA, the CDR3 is TGCGCCAGCAGTCAACTAAAGACAGGGACCGTTGCGCCGACCTCCTACGAGCAGTACTTC. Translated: CASSQLKTGTVAPTSYEQYF.

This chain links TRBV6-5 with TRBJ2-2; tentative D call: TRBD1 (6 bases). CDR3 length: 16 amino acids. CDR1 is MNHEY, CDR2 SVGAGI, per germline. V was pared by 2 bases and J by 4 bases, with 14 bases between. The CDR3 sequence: CASSYGMGDITGELFF. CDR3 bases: TGTGCCAGCAGTTACGGCATGGGGGACATCACCGGGGAGCTGTTTTTT.

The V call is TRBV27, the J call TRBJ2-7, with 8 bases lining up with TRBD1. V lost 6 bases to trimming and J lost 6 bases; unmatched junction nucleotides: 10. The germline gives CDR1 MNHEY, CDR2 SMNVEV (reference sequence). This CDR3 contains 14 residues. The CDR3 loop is CASRNTGGMLEQYF. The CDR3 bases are TGTGCCAGCAGAAACACAGGGGGTATGCTCGAGCAGTACTTC.